This T cell receptor beta chain was profiled in a study of T-cell memory formation after mild COVID-19. Study-level information: The study found TCR clusters largely donor specific.

Study-wide results and limits: The authors left the SARS-CoV-2 specificity of second-wave clones peaking on day 37 unconfirmed. Contracting clones localized mainly to CM and EM when CD4+ and mainly to EMRA when CD8+.

The germline V gene encodes CDR1 SEHNR and CDR2 FQNEAQ (reference sequence). The V and J ends lost 6 bases and 5 bases respectively, with 7 bases between them. The CDR3 loop spans 11 amino acids. TCRdb passed the 5' RACE reads through MiXCR, listing each CDR3 protein once. Here the sample spans under 250,000 distinct CDR3 sequences, around 30% being singletons. Comments on this clonotype: Its matching antigen is unknown.

The chain employs TRBV7-9 and TRBJ1-1; D is ambiguous. The source of this sequence is an adult woman who had mild COVID-19 (a few samples of this study predate the infection). Cell type and time point are not known. The sequenced material came from PBMCs or a T cell subset sorted from them (not recorded which). The DNA of the CDR3 is TGTGCCAGCAGTGTGAGTACTGAAGCTTTCTTT. Translating it yields CASSVSTEAFF. Filled out from reference TRBV7-9 and TRBJ1-1, the complete variable domain reads DTGVSQNPRHKITKRGQNVTFRCDPISEHNRLYWYRQTLGQGPEFLTYFQNEAQLEKSRLLSDRFSAERPKGSFSTLEIQRTEQGDSAMYLCASSVSTEAFFGQGTRLTVV.